The rows below give T cell receptor beta chains drawn from one sample of a study of beta chain features in type 1 diabetes. Some clones are missing from TCRdb's copy, which holds only in-frame ones; the method was immunoSEQ multiplex PCR. The repertoire has 250,000 to 350,000 clones, 14% of them found once; the top ten carry over 5%. Sequenced input: central memory CD4+ T cells from blood. All receptors come from a man younger than 45 in good health. CDR3s include the opening cysteine and the closing phenylalanine or tryptophan. D genes are given only for firm matches. Rows give clone size only sometimes, using once, few, many, or a class for an expanded clone.

>TRBJ1-2|few|TRBV6-1|.
CASTPGPNYGYTF
TGTGCCAGCACCCCCGGACCGAACTATGGCTACACCTTC
>TRBJ1-1|.|TRBV5-6|.
CASSLPSMTATEAFF
TGTGCCAGCAGCTTGCCCTCAATGACAGCTACTGAAGCTTTCTTT
>TRBJ1-2|many|TRBV18|.
CASSPFHGYTF
TGTGCCAGCTCACCCTTCCATGGCTACACCTTC
>TRBJ2-1|few|TRBV13|.
CARPRGRRTNEQFF
TGTGCCAGGCCAAGGGGGAGGCGTACCAATGAGCAGTTCTTC
>TRBJ2-2|.|TRBV6-5|.
CASSHRTGELFF
TGTGCCAGCAGTCACAGGACCGGGGAGCTGTTTTTT
>TRBJ2-3|few|TRBV30|.
CAWIMTGTLTDTQYF
TGTGCCTGGATCATGACCGGGACCCTCACAGATACGCAGTATTTT
>TRBJ2-7|.|TRBV19|TRBD2
CASSLTSAGTYEQYF
TGTGCCAGTAGCCTCACTAGCGCGGGGACCTACGAGCAGTACTTC
>TRBJ1-4|.|TRBV5-6|TRBD1
CASSHSGTGEEKLFF
TGTGCCAGCAGCCATTCCGGGACAGGGGAGGAAAAACTGTTTTTT
>TRBJ1-2|.|TRBV29-1|.
CSVAFPQGGYTF
TGCAGCGTTGCGTTTCCCCAGGGTGGCTACACCTTC
>TRBJ1-1|.|TRBV6-1|.
CASSTPGNTEAFF
TGTGCCAGCAGTACCCCAGGGAACACTGAAGCTTTCTTT
>TRBJ2-1|few|TRBV6-5|TRBD2
CATGTSGGGRFF
TGTGCCACTGGGACTAGCGGGGGCGGCAGGTTCTTC
>TRBJ2-3|few|TRBV20-1|.
CSARGTDTQYF
TGCAGTGCTAGAGGCACAGATACGCAGTATTTT
>TRBJ2-2|.|TRBV18|.
CASSFSLLVNTGELFF
TGTGCCAGCTCATTCTCCCTTCTGGTGAACACCGGGGAGCTGTTTTTT
>TRBJ2-3|.|TRBV7-2|TRBD2
CASSPSGGPTDTQYF
TGTGCCAGCAGCCCGAGCGGGGGCCCCACAGATACGCAGTATTTT
>TRBJ1-2|once|TRBV6-1|.
CASSESFGSGDGYTF
TGTGCCAGCAGTGAAAGCTTTGGGTCGGGGGATGGCTACACCTTC
>TRBJ1-1|.|TRBV18|TRBD1
CASSPDRVNTEAFF
TGTGCCAGCTCGCCGGACAGGGTAAACACTGAAGCTTTCTTT
>TRBJ2-6|few|TRBV29-1|.
CSVSGAPPSGANVLTF
TGCAGCGTCTCAGGGGCTCCTCCCTCTGGGGCCAACGTCCTGACTTTC
>TRBJ2-3|.|TRBV6-6|TRBD2
CASSYIQGGADTQYF
TGTGCCAGCAGTTACATTCAGGGAGGGGCAGATACGCAGTATTTT
>TRBJ2-7|few|TRBV27|.
CASRTRRDEQYF
TGTGCCAGCAGGACCCGACGGGACGAGCAGTACTTC
>TRBJ2-4|few|TRBV4-3|.
CASSQETKNIQYF
TGCGCCAGCAGCCAAGAAACCAAAAACATTCAGTACTTC
>TRBJ2-7|few|TRBV2|.
CASRLQGSSYEQYF
TGTGCCAGCAGGCTTCAGGGAAGCTCCTACGAGCAGTACTTC
>TRBJ2-7|.|TRBV6-6|TRBD2
CASSLGLAVNEQYF
TGTGCCAGCAGTTTAGGACTAGCGGTCAACGAGCAGTACTTC
>TRBJ2-4|few|TRBV30|.
CAGRDILAKNIQYF
TGTGCCGGCCGGGACATCTTAGCCAAAAACATTCAGTACTTC
>TRBJ2-2|.|TRBV5-4|.
CASKRENTGELFF
TGTGCCAGCAAACGAGAGAACACCGGGGAGCTGTTTTTT
>TRBJ2-3|.|TRBV7-7|.
CASSPTSRGGTDTQYF
TGTGCCAGCAGCCCAACCAGCCGGGGAGGCACAGATACGCAGTATTTT
>TRBJ2-3|few|TRBV19|.
CASSFDQGRDTQYF
TGTGCCAGTAGTTTTGACCAGGGGAGAGATACGCAGTATTTT
>TRBJ2-1|few|TRBV28|.
CASMGAWREQFF
TGTGCCAGCATGGGGGCGTGGCGGGAGCAGTTCTTC
>TRBJ2-5|many|TRBV6-1|.
CASSDEGETQYF
TGTGCCAGCAGTGATGAGGGAGAGACCCAGTACTTC
>TRBJ2-3|.|TRBV7-8|TRBD1
CASSLRAGTGRTDTQYF
TGTGCCAGCAGCTTACGGGCCGGGACAGGACGCACAGATACGCAGTATTTT
>TRBJ1-3|.|TRBV16|.
CASSQSTAFSGNTIYF
TGTGCCAGCAGCCAATCAACGGCCTTCTCTGGAAACACCATATATTTT
>TRBJ1-3|few|TRBV4-1|.
CASSRQQGTNSGNTIYF
TGCGCCAGCAGCCGCCAACAGGGAACCAACAGTGGAAACACCATATATTTT
>TRBJ1-1|.|TRBV6-1|.
CASSAQGNTEAFF
TGTGCCAGCAGTGCACAGGGGAACACTGAAGCTTTCTTT
>TRBJ1-1|many|TRBV7-2|.
CASSRAGTVNTEAFF
TGTGCCAGCAGCCGCGCCGGGACGGTGAACACTGAAGCTTTCTTT
>TRBJ2-3|few|TRBV6-5|TRBD2
CASSKLAGGPETQYF
TGTGCCAGCAGTAAACTAGCGGGGGGGCCGGAGACGCAGTATTTT
>TRBJ2-3|few|TRBV19|.
CASSIGASTDTQYF
TGTGCCAGTAGTATAGGGGCTAGCACAGATACGCAGTATTTT
>TRBJ1-2|few|TRBV5-1|.
CASSRSDPELGYTF
TGCGCCAGCAGCAGATCGGACCCTGAGCTTGGCTACACCTTC
>TRBJ2-1|.|TRBV5-1|TRBD2
CASSSSTSGGFQSGYNEQFF
TGCGCCAGCAGCTCCTCGACTAGCGGGGGGTTTCAGTCTGGCTACAATGAGCAGTTCTTC
>TRBJ2-5|.|TRBV4-2|.
CASSQEGSSWETQYF
TGTGCCAGCAGCCAAGAGGGGTCTAGCTGGGAGACCCAGTACTTC
>TRBJ1-2|.|TRBV29-1|.
CSVENPGQPYGYTF
TGCAGCGTTGAAAACCCGGGACAACCTTATGGCTACACCTTC
>TRBJ1-1|few|TRBV6-5|.
CASSYKGQNTEAFF
TGTGCCAGCAGTTACAAGGGGCAGAACACTGAAGCTTTCTTT
>TRBJ1-5|.|TRBV7-8|.
CASSILSNQPQHF
TGTGCCAGCAGCATCCTTAGCAATCAGCCCCAGCATTTT
>TRBJ1-2|.|TRBV7-7|TRBD1
CASSLSQFQGAVF
TGTGCCAGCAGCTTATCCCAATTTCAGGGGGCGGTCTTC
>TRBJ1-6|.|TRBV6-1|.
CASKKSTDSPLHF
TGTGCCAGCAAAAAGTCTACGGATTCACCCCTCCACTTT
>TRBJ1-5|few|TRBV11-2|.
CASSTDANQPQHF
TGTGCCAGCAGTACGGATGCGAATCAGCCCCAGCATTTT
>TRBJ1-4|few|TRBV5-6|.
CASSFGREKLFF
TGTGCCAGCAGCTTCGGCAGAGAAAAACTGTTTTTT
>TRBJ2-5|.|TRBV4-1|TRBD2
CASSPPPGTSGQETQYF
TGCGCCAGCAGCCCGCCCCCCGGGACTAGCGGACAAGAGACCCAGTACTTC
>TRBJ1-2|few|TRBV4-3|.
CASSQDSRAYGYTF
TGCGCCAGCAGCCAAGACTCGCGGGCCTATGGCTACACCTTC
>TRBJ2-5|.|TRBV27|TRBD1
CASGDSRAIGTQYF
TGTGCCAGCGGGGACAGTCGGGCGATCGGGACCCAGTACTTC
>TRBJ2-3|.|TRBV6-5|.
CASSRRHGGTQYF
TGTGCCAGCAGTCGACGACACGGAGGTACGCAGTATTTT